A selection of T cell receptor beta chains follows, all from one sample in a study of shared clonotypes between healthy human individuals. Profiled with immunoSEQ multiplex PCR; TCRdb holds only in-frame clones, not every one. The sample lists about 680,000 clones, 55% to 75% occurring once. Sequenced input: memory CD4+ T cells sorted from blood. The receptors come from a woman under 40 in good health. Each CDR3 is given with its conserved first and last residue. Fields, in order: clone size, J gene, D gene, V gene, CDR3 length, CDR3 DNA, CDR3 protein. The D gene is left open where the match is weak. For some rows the clone size is stated as once, few or many, or as a class when expanded; others skip it.

clone size: NA
J gene: TRBJ2-5
D gene: NA
V gene: TRBV28
CDR3 length: 15
CDR3 DNA: TGTGCCAGCAGTTTAAGGGACTCTGGGAGGAAGACCCAGTACTTC
CDR3 protein: CASSLRDSGRKTQYF

clone size: few
J gene: TRBJ1-1
D gene: NA
V gene: TRBV19
CDR3 length: 13
CDR3 DNA: TGTGCCAGTAGTATAGGGCGGAACACTGAAGCTTTCTTT
CDR3 protein: CASSIGRNTEAFF

clone size: few
J gene: TRBJ2-1
D gene: TRBD1
V gene: TRBV6-5
CDR3 length: 15
CDR3 DNA: TGTGCCAGCAGGAGTGGGACAGGGGGCCGGAATGAGCAGTTCTTC
CDR3 protein: CASRSGTGGRNEQFF

clone size: NA
J gene: TRBJ1-2
D gene: TRBD1
V gene: TRBV5-4
CDR3 length: 14
CDR3 DNA: TGTGCCAGCAGCCTCTGGACAGGGAACTATGGCTACACCTTC
CDR3 protein: CASSLWTGNYGYTF

clone size: NA
J gene: TRBJ2-1
D gene: TRBD2
V gene: TRBV25-1
CDR3 length: 17
CDR3 DNA: TGTGCCAGCAGTGAATTGAGTAGCGGGAGGACAGATGGTGAGCAGTTCTTC
CDR3 protein: CASSELSSGRTDGEQFF

clone size: many
J gene: TRBJ1-2
D gene: TRBD1
V gene: TRBV25-1
CDR3 length: 15
CDR3 DNA: TGTGCCAGCAGTGCCTACGACAGGGAGATGGAGGGCTACACCTTC
CDR3 protein: CASSAYDREMEGYTF

clone size: NA
J gene: TRBJ1-2
D gene: NA
V gene: TRBV28
CDR3 length: 11
CDR3 DNA: TGTGCCAGCGCCCCCCTGGATGGCTACACCTTC
CDR3 protein: CASAPLDGYTF

clone size: NA
J gene: TRBJ1-1
D gene: TRBD1
V gene: TRBV28
CDR3 length: 16
CDR3 DNA: TGTGCCAGCAGTGGTAGTACAGGGACAGGGATCACTGAAGCTTTCTTT
CDR3 protein: CASSGSTGTGITEAFF

clone size: many
J gene: TRBJ2-2
D gene: NA
V gene: TRBV27
CDR3 length: 14
CDR3 DNA: TGTGCCAGCAACTACAGGGAGGGGACCGGGGAGCTGTTTTTT
CDR3 protein: CASNYREGTGELFF

clone size: NA
J gene: TRBJ1-2
D gene: TRBD1
V gene: TRBV18
CDR3 length: 16
CDR3 DNA: TGTGCCAGCTCACCACAAAACAGGGGGCGCGCTGCTGGCTACACCTTC
CDR3 protein: CASSPQNRGRAAGYTF